The 5 T cell receptor beta chains listed next were all sequenced from one sample in a study of blood T cell repertoires in COVID-19. Generated by immunoSEQ multiplex PCR, the TCRdb table keeps only in-frame clones and is missing some. The sample lists roughly 100,000 clones; around nine tenths were seen once. Sequencing was done on a sample of peripheral blood. The receptors were sampled from a man between 45 and 60 years old with active COVID-19.

The J gene is TRBJ2-3, the V gene TRBV7-2; weak D call: TRBD2 (7 bases). The CDR3 extends over 14 amino acids. Germline V gene lookup returns CDR1 SGHTA and CDR2 FQGNSA. V lost 6 bases, J lost 4 bases, and 14 bases lay in between. The chain's CDR3 is CASRSGGTSDTQYF. CDR3 sequence (DNA): TGTGCCAGCAGATCCGGGGGGACATCAGATACGCAGTATTTT.

CDR3 protein: CASSYSAVALYF. For the CDR3, the DNA is TGTGCCAGCAGTTACTCGGCCGTAGCCCTGTACTTC. The J gene is TRBJ2-7, the V gene TRBV6-6; D is unresolved. CDR3 length: 12 amino acids. V was trimmed by 0 bases and J by 12 bases, leaving 12 bases between them. CDR1 and CDR2 (germline): MNHNY, SVGAGI (reference sequence).

This clone was detected a few times. This sequence joins TRBV10-2 and TRBJ1-5; the match to TRBD1 covers 7 bases. The CDR3 contains 14 residues. J gave up 5 bases and V 4 bases, and 5 bases lay outside the gene matches. CDR1 and CDR2 (germline): WSHSY, SAAADI. The CDR3 here is CASSVQGRDQPQHF. The CDR3 bases are TGCGCCAGCAGTGTACAGGGGCGTGATCAGCCCCAGCATTTT.

The V gene is TRBV6-5, the J gene TRBJ1-1, with D maybe TRBD1 (5 bases). V gave up 0 bases and J gave up 3 bases, with 8 bases separating them. The CDR3 extends over 14 amino acids. Germline V CDR1 and CDR2: MNHEY, SVGAGI. The CDR3 nucleotides read TGTGCCAGCAGTTACTCCAGGGCGGACACTGAAGCTTTCTTT. Translating gives CASSYSRADTEAFF.

This clone was seen once. This chain links TRBV30 with TRBJ2-7, with 10 bases identical to TRBD2. The V segment lost 4 bases and the J segment 3 bases; nucleotides outside the gene matches: 0. The CDR3 runs 12 residues. Germline CDR1 is GTSNPN and CDR2 is SVGIG (reference sequence). In DNA form, the CDR3 reads TGTGCCTGGACTAGCGGGGGCTACGAGCAGTACTTC. This gives the protein CAWTSGGYEQYF. The whole variable domain, remainder taken from reference TRBV30 and TRBJ2-7, is SQTIHQWPATLVQPVGSPLSLECTVEGTSNPNLYWYRQAAGRGLQLLFYSVGIGQISSEVPQNLSASRPQDRQFILSSKKLLLSDSGFYLCAWTSGGYEQYFGPGTRLTVT.